This T cell receptor beta chain was obtained from a study of T cells after yellow fever vaccination. Study-level information: Preparation of the low-cell-number fractions used SMART-Seq v4 Ultra Low Input.

V was pared by 1 base and J by 5 bases, with 6 bases between. Germline CDR1 is LNHNV and CDR2 is YYDKDF (reference sequence). CDR3 length: 12 residues. Ten or more counts support this clonotype. TCRdb ran MiXCR on the 5' RACE reads and lists one entry per CDR3 protein. The repertoire holds about 110,000 distinct CDR3 sequences, with roughly 8.4% as singletons. The sample here was CD8+ T cells sorted from PBMCs, taken 45 days after the yellow fever booster vaccination. The clonotype originates from a man aged 25-45 years who received the YFV17D yellow fever vaccine. The chain links TRBV15 to TRBJ2-7; no clear D. The CDR3 DNA reads as TGTGCCACCAGCAGAGGAGAGGACGAGCAGTACTTC. The encoded protein is CATSRGEDEQYF.